One and the same sample provided the 9 T cell receptor beta chains below, sequenced in a study of blood T cell repertoires in COVID-19. Measured with immunoSEQ multiplex PCR; TCRdb has only the in-frame clones, and not every one. The sample records approximately 30,000 clones, approximately 84% being singletons. Sequenced input: peripheral blood. The source of these receptors is a man aged 45-60 years with active or convalescent COVID-19.

The V and J genes are TRBV7-6 and TRBJ1-3; 7 positions match TRBD1. V gave up 5 bases and J gave up 0 bases; unmatched junction bases: 4. Per the germline V gene, CDR1 is SGHVS and CDR2 is FNYEAQ. There are 15 residues in the CDR3. This CDR3 is CASSRWDSSGNTIYF. The CDR3 nucleotides are TGTGCCAGCAGCCGTTGGGACAGCTCTGGAAACACCATATATTTT.

The gene calls are TRBV4-1 and TRBJ2-4; the D gene is possibly TRBD2 (7 bases). V dropped 1 base and J dropped 2 bases, with 12 bases sitting between them. Per germline, CDR1 MGHRA and CDR2 YSYEKL. This CDR3 region has 16 residues. The CDR3 region is CASSQGGGASKNIQYF. In nucleotides, the CDR3 is TGCGCCAGCAGCCAAGGGGGGGGCGCTTCCAAAAACATTCAGTACTTC.

The table lists this clone with a count of one. V is TRBV5-1 and J is TRBJ1-2; D is unresolved. V was trimmed by 0 bases and J by 10 bases, leaving 13 bases between them. The CDR3 contains 13 residues. CDR1 is SGHRS, CDR2 YFSETQ, per germline. The CDR3 region has the DNA TGCGCCAGCAGCTTGGCCCTCCCGAGGGACTACACCTTC. Amino acid sequence: CASSLALPRDYTF.

The rearrangement links TRBV5-5 to TRBJ2-1; 14 nucleotides agree with TRBD2. The CDR3 consists of 16 residues. Unmatched junction bases numbered 10, after V lost 4 bases and J lost 10 bases. The germline CDR1 and CDR2 sequences are SGHKS and YYEKEE (reference sequence). CDR3 coding DNA: TGTGCCAGCAGCACGACTAGCGGGAGGGCCTTCAGGGAGCAGTTCTTC. Translation: CASSTTSGRAFREQFF.

The V call is TRBV27, the J call TRBJ2-4, with 14 bases matching TRBD2. Looked up from germline, CDR1 is MNHEY and CDR2 is SMNVEV (reference sequence). CDR3 size: 20 residues. With 4 bases clipped from V and 1 base from J, the junction kept 12 bases outside the gene matches. In nucleotides, the CDR3 is TGTGCCAGCAGTTCCCAGACTAGCGGGGGGGTTCCGGCGGCCAAAAACATTCAGTACTTC. It translates to CASSSQTSGGVPAAKNIQYF.

This clone has only a few counts. J is TRBJ2-7 and V is TRBV7-9, with 13 bases lining up with TRBD2. Germline CDR1 reads SEHNR; CDR2 reads FQNEAQ (reference sequence). The V and J ends lost 4 bases and 6 bases, in that order; junction bases with no gene match: 3. The CDR3 runs 14 residues. CDR3 DNA sequence: TGTGCCAGCAGCTCAACTAGCGGGGGGGCCGAGCAGTACTTC. Its protein product is CASSSTSGGAEQYF.

This chain connects TRBV6-1 to TRBJ1-3, with no clear D. The CDR3 consists of 15 residues. V was shortened by 2 bases and J by 4 bases, with 12 bases between the two germline ends. CDR1 and CDR2 from the germline V gene are MNHNS and SASEGT. The CDR3: CASSENSGGGNTIYF. CDR3 coding DNA: TGTGCCAGCAGTGAAAATTCGGGAGGGGGAAACACCATATATTTT.

The chain joins TRBV5-1 to TRBJ2-2, with D maybe TRBD2 (5 bases). Trimming removed 1 base from V and 2 bases from J, with 12 bases in between. In germline, CDR1 is SGHRS, CDR2 YFSETQ. The CDR3 covers 16 residues. The DNA for the CDR3 is TGCGCCAGCAGCTTGACAGCGGCACAAAACACCGGGGAGCTGTTTTTT. Translated: CASSLTAAQNTGELFF.

The CDR3 loop reads CASSPSGTGRNSPLHF. CDR3 DNA: TGTGCCAGCAGTCCCTCCGGGACAGGGCGAAATTCACCCCTCCACTTT. The chain joins TRBV27 to TRBJ1-6, with 9 bases aligning to TRBD1. J was trimmed by 7 bases and V by 5 bases; bases with no gene match: 9. The CDR3 sequence is 16 residues long. Germline V gene lookup returns CDR1 MNHEY and CDR2 SMNVEV (reference sequence).